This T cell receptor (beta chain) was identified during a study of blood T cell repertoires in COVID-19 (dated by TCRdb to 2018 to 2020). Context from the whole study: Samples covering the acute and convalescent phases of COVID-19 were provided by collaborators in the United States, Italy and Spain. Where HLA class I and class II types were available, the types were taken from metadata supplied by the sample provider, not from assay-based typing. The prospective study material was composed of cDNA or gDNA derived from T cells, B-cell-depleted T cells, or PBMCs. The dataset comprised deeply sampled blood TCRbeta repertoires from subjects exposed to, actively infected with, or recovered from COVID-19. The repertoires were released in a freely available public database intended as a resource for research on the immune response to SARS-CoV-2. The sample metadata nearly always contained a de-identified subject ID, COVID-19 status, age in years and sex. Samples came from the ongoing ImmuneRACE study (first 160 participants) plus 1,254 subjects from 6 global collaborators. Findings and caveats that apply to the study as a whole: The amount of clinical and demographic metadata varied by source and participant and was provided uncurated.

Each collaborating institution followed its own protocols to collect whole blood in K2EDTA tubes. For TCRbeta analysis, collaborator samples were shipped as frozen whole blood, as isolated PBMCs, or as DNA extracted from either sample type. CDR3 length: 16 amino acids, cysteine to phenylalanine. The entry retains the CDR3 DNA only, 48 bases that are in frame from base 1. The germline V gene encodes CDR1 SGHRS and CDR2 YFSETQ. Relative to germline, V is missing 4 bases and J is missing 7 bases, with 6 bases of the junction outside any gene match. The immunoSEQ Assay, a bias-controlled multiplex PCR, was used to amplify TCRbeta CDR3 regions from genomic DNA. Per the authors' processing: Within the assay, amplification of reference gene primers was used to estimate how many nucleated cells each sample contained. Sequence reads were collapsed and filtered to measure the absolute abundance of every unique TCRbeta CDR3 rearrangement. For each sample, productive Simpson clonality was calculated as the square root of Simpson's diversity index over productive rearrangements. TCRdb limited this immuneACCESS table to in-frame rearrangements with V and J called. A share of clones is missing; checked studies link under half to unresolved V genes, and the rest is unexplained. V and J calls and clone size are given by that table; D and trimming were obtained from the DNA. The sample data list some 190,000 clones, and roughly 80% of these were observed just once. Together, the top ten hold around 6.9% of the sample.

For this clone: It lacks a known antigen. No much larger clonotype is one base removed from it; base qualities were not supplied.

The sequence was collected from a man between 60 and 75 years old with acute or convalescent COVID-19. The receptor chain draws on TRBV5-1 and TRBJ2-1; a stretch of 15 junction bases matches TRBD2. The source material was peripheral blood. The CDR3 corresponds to CASSPGLAGGPNEQFF. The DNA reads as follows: TGCGCCAGCAGCCCTGGACTAGCGGGAGGGCCGAATGAGCAGTTCTTC. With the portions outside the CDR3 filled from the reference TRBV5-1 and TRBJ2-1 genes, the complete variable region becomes KAGVTQTPRYLIKTRGQQVTLSCSPISGHRSVSWYQQTPGQGLQFLFEYFSETQRNKGNFPGRFSGRQFSNSRSEMNVSTLELGDSALYLCASSPGLAGGPNEQFFGPGTRLTVL.